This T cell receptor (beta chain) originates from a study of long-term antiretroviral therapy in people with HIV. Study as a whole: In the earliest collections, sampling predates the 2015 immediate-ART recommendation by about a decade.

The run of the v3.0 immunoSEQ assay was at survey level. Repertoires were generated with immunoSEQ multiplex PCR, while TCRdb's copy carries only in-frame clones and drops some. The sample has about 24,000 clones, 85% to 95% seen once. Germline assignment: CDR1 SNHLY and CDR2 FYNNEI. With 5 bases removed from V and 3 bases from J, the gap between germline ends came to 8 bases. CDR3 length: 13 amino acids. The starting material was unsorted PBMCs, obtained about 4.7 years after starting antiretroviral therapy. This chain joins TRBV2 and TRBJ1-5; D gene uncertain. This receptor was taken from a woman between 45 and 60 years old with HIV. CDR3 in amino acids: CASSRAVNQPQHF. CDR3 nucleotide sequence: TGTGCCAGCAGTAGGGCCGTCAATCAGCCCCAGCATTTT.